This T cell receptor beta chain was identified in a study of metastatic and nonmetastatic thyroid tumors. Nobody among the patients had been given any treatment before thyroid surgery. From the PCR reads, TCRdb re-called clones with MiXCR. The sample consists of roughly 27,000 clones, 10% to 15% of them appearing once. Germline V lookup: CDR1 SGHRS, CDR2 YFSETQ. With 0 bases removed from V and 2 bases from J, the gap between germline ends came to 11 bases. CDR3 length equals 15 residues. In its sample, this clone is medium-sized. This sequence originates from a female donor with papillary thyroid cancer or a benign thyroid nodule (not recorded which). Some clones in this sample may be carry-over from other donors' samples. Sequencing was carried out using blood. V is TRBV5-1 and J is TRBJ1-2; perhaps TRBD1 as D (5 bases). DNA for the CDR3: TGCGCCAGCAGCTTGGCCGCAGGGTCCAACTATGGCTACACCTTC. As protein: CASSLAAGSNYGYTF.